This passage covers 7 T cell receptor beta chains from one sample sequenced in a study of shared clonotypes between healthy human individuals. Clones were sequenced by immunoSEQ multiplex PCR, and TCRdb holds only the in-frame ones, with some missing. This table holds about 2.1 million clones, under 95% found once. Naive CD8 cells, CD45RO-negative and positively selected for CCR7, excluded terminally differentiated effector memory CD45RA+ cells. Specimen: naive CD8+ T cells from PBMCs. These receptors originate from a man aged 18 to 30 in good health. Some clones in this sample may be carry-over from other donors' samples.

This clone was picked up a small number of times. Other DNA sequences from this sample encode an identical CDR3 as well. The V gene is TRBV2, the J gene TRBJ1-1; D is unclear. The CDR3 has 12 amino acids. V lost 8 bases and J 1 base, leaving 8 bases between the germline ends. The germline V gene encodes CDR1 SNHLY and CDR2 FYNNEI. The CDR3 DNA follows: TGTGCCAGCTCGGGCGAGAACACTGAAGCTTTCTTT. This gives the protein CASSGENTEAFF.

Comments on this clone: The same CDR3 arises from other DNA sequences in this sample as well. V and J are TRBV6-5 and TRBJ2-7, with a tentative D call TRBD1 (5 bases). CDR1 is MNHEY and CDR2 is SVGAGI in the germline V gene. V dropped 2 bases and J dropped 0 bases, with 8 bases sitting between them. CDR3 length: 14 residues. DNA for the CDR3: TGTGCCAGCAGTTACGACAGTGGCTCCTACGAGCAGTACTTC. It specifies CASSYDSGSYEQYF.

The chain uses TRBV28 and TRBJ2-1; D may correspond to TRBD1 or TRBD2 (5 bases each). There are 15 residues in the CDR3. The germline V gene encodes CDR1 MDHEN and CDR2 SYDVKM. V lost 5 bases and J lost 7, with 18 bases in between. The CDR3, as DNA: TGTGCCAGCAGTCCCCTGAGCCAGAGGGGTAATGAGCAGTTCTTC. It specifies CASSPLSQRGNEQFF.

As concerns this clone: Different DNA sequences within this sample yield the same CDR3. The chain carries TRBV27 and TRBJ1-1; 8 bases line up with TRBD1. Germline V CDR1 and CDR2: MNHEY, SMNVEV (reference sequence). With 2 bases clipped from V and 5 bases from J, the junction kept 4 bases outside the gene matches. The CDR3 covers 14 residues. The CDR3 nucleotides are TGTGCCAGCAGTTTAATTCAGGGGGCGACTGAAGCTTTCTTT. Its protein product is CASSLIQGATEAFF.

The chain couples TRBV7-8 to TRBJ2-7, with no clear D. The V and J ends lost 2 bases and 2 bases respectively, with 19 bases between them. Germline V gene data show CDR1 as SGHVS and CDR2 as FQNEAQ. This CDR3 spans 17 amino acids. The chain's CDR3 is CASSLSPWGSVPYEQYF. The CDR3 DNA reads TGTGCCAGCAGCTTAAGCCCATGGGGTTCGGTCCCCTACGAGCAGTACTTC.

V is TRBV6-1 and J is TRBJ2-1; D is ambiguous. Trimming cost V 5 bases and J 2 bases, with 4 bases left between them. The CDR3 extends over 12 amino acids. The germline CDR1 and CDR2 sequences are MNHNS and SASEGT. For the CDR3, the DNA is TGTGCCAGCAGTCGGGCCTACAATGAGCAGTTCTTC. Amino acids: CASSRAYNEQFF.

The chain is built from TRBV21-1 and TRBJ2-7; TRBD1, the table's D call, was not compared with the DNA. TRBV21-1 is a pseudogene locus. This CDR3 spans 17 amino acids. CDR3 in amino acids: CASSNRPFLEQGYEQYF. The CDR3 DNA is TGTGCCAGCAGCAATCGTCCCTTTTTAGAACAGGGGTACGAGCAGTACTTC.